The clone carrying this T cell receptor beta chain has only a few counts. Antigen specificity is unknown. The length of the CDR3 is 13 residues. The V gene's germline CDR1 is SGHVS and CDR2 FNYEAQ. Trimming took off 6 bases at V and 4 bases at J, with 12 bases between the two ends. In TCRdb, the reads were re-called with MiXCR into one record per CDR3 protein. The sample lists roughly 150,000 distinct CDR3 sequences, over 30% occurring once. These data belong to a study of T cell repertoires in cytomegalovirus infection. Study details: Shared public TCR beta signatures pointed to both CMV infection and a matching HLA type.

The receptor was isolated from a human donor in good health (CMV status not recorded). Some clones in this sample may be carry-over from other donors' samples. The sequencing here drew on CD8+ T cells from cultured PBMCs, taken from culture after CMV antigen stimulation. The chain joins TRBV7-6 to TRBJ1-2; D gene ambiguous. CDR3: CASSPDDGYGYTF. In DNA, the CDR3 is TGTGCCAGCAGTCCGGATGATGGCTATGGCTACACCTTC.